The rows below give T cell receptor beta chains drawn from one sample of a study of T cell responses to AZD1222 COVID-19 vaccine. TCRdb's table, derived via immunoSEQ multiplex PCR, lists solely in-frame clones and lacks some. The table includes 150,000 to 200,000 clones, 80% to 95% detected once. This material consisted of peripheral blood, taken 28 days after the second AZD1222 dose. The receptors stem from an adult who received the AZD1222 COVID-19 vaccine. Both conserved end residues are part of each CDR3. D genes are given only for firm matches. The size of a clone is reported for some rows only, either as once, few or many, or as a class for expanded clones.

len: 12; abundance: NA; v_gene: TRBV27; j_gene: TRBJ2-2; d_gene: NA; CDR3aa: CASTSGTGELFF; CDR3nt: TGTGCCAGCACCTCGGGCACCGGGGAGCTGTTTTTT
len: 15; abundance: few; v_gene: TRBV7-2; j_gene: TRBJ2-7; d_gene: NA; CDR3aa: CASSLYWSGSYEQYF; CDR3nt: TGTGCCAGCAGCCTATACTGGTCCGGGTCCTACGAGCAGTACTTC
len: 14; abundance: NA; v_gene: TRBV29-1; j_gene: TRBJ2-5; d_gene: TRBD2; CDR3aa: CSVYLAGGQETQYF; CDR3nt: TGCAGCGTTTACCTAGCGGGGGGCCAAGAGACCCAGTACTTC
len: 14; abundance: NA; v_gene: TRBV15; j_gene: TRBJ2-5; d_gene: NA; CDR3aa: CATSRDRTQETQYF; CDR3nt: TGTGCCACCAGCAGAGATCGCACCCAAGAGACCCAGTACTTC
len: 14; abundance: NA; v_gene: TRBV10-3; j_gene: TRBJ1-1; d_gene: TRBD1; CDR3aa: CATGDRDLNTEAFF; CDR3nt: TGTGCCACAGGGGACAGGGACTTGAACACTGAAGCTTTCTTT
len: 12; abundance: NA; v_gene: TRBV28; j_gene: TRBJ1-5; d_gene: NA; CDR3aa: CASSLSAQPQHF; CDR3nt: TGTGCCAGCAGTTTATCGGCTCAGCCCCAGCATTTT
len: 14; abundance: few; v_gene: TRBV7-3; j_gene: TRBJ2-7; d_gene: TRBD2; CDR3aa: CASSFGGRAREQYF; CDR3nt: TGTGCCAGCAGCTTCGGCGGGAGGGCCCGGGAGCAGTACTTC
len: 13; abundance: NA; v_gene: TRBV12-3/TRBV12-4; j_gene: TRBJ2-5; d_gene: NA; CDR3aa: CASSFGLQGTQYF; CDR3nt: TGTGCCAGCAGTTTTGGTCTCCAAGGGACCCAGTACTTC
len: 16; abundance: once; v_gene: TRBV5-8; j_gene: TRBJ1-1; d_gene: NA; CDR3aa: CASSFRGQPLNTEAFF; CDR3nt: TGTGCCAGCAGCTTTAGAGGGCAGCCCTTGAACACTGAAGCTTTCTTT
len: 14; abundance: NA; v_gene: TRBV20-1; j_gene: TRBJ1-6; d_gene: NA; CDR3aa: CSASEGHKNSPLHF; CDR3nt: TGCAGTGCTAGTGAAGGACATAAGAATTCACCCCTCCACTTT
len: 14; abundance: NA; v_gene: TRBV7-2; j_gene: TRBJ1-3; d_gene: NA; CDR3aa: CASSSGGVRNTIYF; CDR3nt: TGTGCCAGCAGCTCGGGGGGTGTCAGAAACACCATATATTTT
len: 13; abundance: NA; v_gene: TRBV15; j_gene: TRBJ2-5; d_gene: NA; CDR3aa: CATSKGGWETQYF; CDR3nt: TGTGCCACCAGCAAAGGGGGGTGGGAGACCCAGTACTTC
len: 16; abundance: NA; v_gene: TRBV3-1/TRBV3-2; j_gene: TRBJ1-3; d_gene: TRBD1; CDR3aa: CASSLDRDHSGNTIYF; CDR3nt: TGTGCCAGCAGCCTAGACAGGGACCACTCTGGAAACACCATATATTTT
len: 14; abundance: once; v_gene: TRBV10-2; j_gene: TRBJ2-5; d_gene: TRBD1; CDR3aa: CASNQQGAEETQYF; CDR3nt: TGCGCCAGCAACCAACAGGGGGCTGAAGAGACCCAGTACTTC
len: 17; abundance: NA; v_gene: TRBV2; j_gene: TRBJ1-6; d_gene: NA; CDR3aa: CASSEPGKGVLNSPLHF; CDR3nt: TGTGCCAGCAGTGAACCGGGGAAAGGGGTACTAAATTCACCCCTCCACTTT
len: 12; abundance: NA; v_gene: TRBV12-3/TRBV12-4; j_gene: TRBJ2-2; d_gene: NA; CDR3aa: CASSPTGTELFF; CDR3nt: TGTGCCAGCAGTCCAACAGGGACGGAGCTGTTTTTT
len: 17; abundance: once; v_gene: TRBV5-6; j_gene: TRBJ1-1; d_gene: TRBD1; CDR3aa: CASSLGLTGDFNTEAFF; CDR3nt: TGTGCCAGCAGCTTGGGACTGACAGGGGACTTCAACACTGAAGCTTTCTTT
len: 15; abundance: NA; v_gene: TRBV27; j_gene: TRBJ1-5; d_gene: TRBD1; CDR3aa: CASSLSTGRDQPQHF; CDR3nt: TGTGCCAGCAGTTTATCGACAGGGCGCGATCAGCCCCAGCATTTT
len: 12; abundance: few; v_gene: TRBV12-3/TRBV12-4; j_gene: TRBJ2-7; d_gene: NA; CDR3aa: CASSSPWGEQYF; CDR3nt: TGTGCCAGCAGTTCCCCTTGGGGCGAGCAGTACTTC
len: 16; abundance: NA; v_gene: TRBV7-3; j_gene: TRBJ2-1; d_gene: TRBD1; CDR3aa: CASSTHIGQGNNEQFF; CDR3nt: TGTGCCAGCAGCACCCACATCGGACAGGGGAACAATGAGCAGTTCTTC
len: 19; abundance: few; v_gene: TRBV10-3; j_gene: TRBJ2-1; d_gene: TRBD2; CDR3aa: CAISESLAGGLSSYNEQFF; CDR3nt: TGTGCCATCAGTGAGTCCCTAGCGGGGGGGTTAAGCTCCTACAATGAGCAGTTCTTC
len: 13; abundance: NA; v_gene: TRBV3-1/TRBV3-2; j_gene: TRBJ1-5; d_gene: NA; CDR3aa: CASSRRQNQPQHF; CDR3nt: TGTGCCAGCAGCCGAAGACAGAATCAGCCCCAGCATTTT
len: 16; abundance: NA; v_gene: TRBV11-1; j_gene: TRBJ1-1; d_gene: NA; CDR3aa: CASSLVGDSPNTEAFF; CDR3nt: TGTGCCAGCAGCTTAGTAGGCGACAGCCCGAACACTGAAGCTTTCTTT
len: 13; abundance: NA; v_gene: TRBV25-1; j_gene: TRBJ1-2; d_gene: NA; CDR3aa: CASSEFGVGGYTF; CDR3nt: TGTGCCAGCAGTGAATTTGGGGTGGGTGGCTACACCTTC
len: 15; abundance: NA; v_gene: TRBV2; j_gene: TRBJ2-2; d_gene: NA; CDR3aa: CASSDVSEGTGELFF; CDR3nt: TGTGCCAGCAGTGATGTCTCAGAAGGCACCGGGGAGCTGTTTTTT
len: 17; abundance: NA; v_gene: TRBV28; j_gene: TRBJ1-4; d_gene: NA; CDR3aa: CASSSPHEGATNEKLFF; CDR3nt: TGTGCCAGCAGTTCCCCTCACGAGGGGGCAACTAATGAAAAACTGTTTTTT
len: 15; abundance: once; v_gene: TRBV15; j_gene: TRBJ2-7; d_gene: NA; CDR3aa: CATSPRGGDSYEQYF; CDR3nt: TGTGCCACCAGCCCCCGAGGGGGGGATTCCTACGAGCAGTACTTC
len: 15; abundance: NA; v_gene: TRBV5-1; j_gene: TRBJ2-2; d_gene: NA; CDR3aa: CASSLDGVNTGELFF; CDR3nt: TGCGCCAGCAGCTTGGACGGAGTAAACACCGGGGAGCTGTTTTTT
len: 18; abundance: NA; v_gene: TRBV7-9; j_gene: TRBJ1-2; d_gene: NA; CDR3aa: CASSLSLPIQGRAYGYTF; CDR3nt: TGTGCCAGCAGCTTGAGTTTACCCATCCAGGGGCGCGCCTATGGCTACACCTTC
len: 13; abundance: NA; v_gene: TRBV27; j_gene: TRBJ1-1; d_gene: NA; CDR3aa: CASSTRRESEAFF; CDR3nt: TGTGCCAGCAGCACACGGAGAGAGAGTGAAGCTTTCTTT
len: 13; abundance: once; v_gene: TRBV15; j_gene: TRBJ1-5; d_gene: NA; CDR3aa: CATSRAPAEAQHF; CDR3nt: TGTGCCACCAGCAGAGCCCCGGCAGAGGCCCAGCATTTT
len: 13; abundance: NA; v_gene: TRBV7-2; j_gene: TRBJ1-2; d_gene: NA; CDR3aa: CASSEEAGYGYTF; CDR3nt: TGTGCCAGCAGCGAAGAGGCGGGCTATGGCTACACCTTC
len: 15; abundance: NA; v_gene: TRBV2; j_gene: TRBJ2-2; d_gene: NA; CDR3aa: CASSFLQGNTGELFF; CDR3nt: TGTGCCAGCAGTTTCTTGCAGGGGAACACCGGGGAGCTGTTTTTT
len: 16; abundance: NA; v_gene: TRBV6-7; j_gene: TRBJ1-5; d_gene: NA; CDR3aa: CAEGEQKTYSNQPQHF; CDR3nt: TGTGCCGAGGGGGAGCAGAAAACCTATAGCAATCAGCCCCAGCATTTT
len: 15; abundance: NA; v_gene: TRBV2; j_gene: TRBJ1-2; d_gene: NA; CDR3aa: CASSDSAGANYGYTF; CDR3nt: TGTGCCAGCAGTGATTCCGCAGGCGCTAACTATGGCTACACCTTC
len: 14; abundance: NA; v_gene: TRBV19; j_gene: TRBJ1-2; d_gene: TRBD1; CDR3aa: CASSRTGEGHGYTF; CDR3nt: TGTGCCAGTAGTAGGACAGGGGAAGGACATGGCTACACCTTC
len: 16; abundance: NA; v_gene: TRBV11-2; j_gene: TRBJ1-1; d_gene: NA; CDR3aa: CASSLDQAWGNTEAFF; CDR3nt: TGTGCCAGCAGCTTAGATCAAGCGTGGGGGAACACTGAAGCTTTCTTT
len: 14; abundance: NA; v_gene: TRBV5-1; j_gene: TRBJ2-5; d_gene: NA; CDR3aa: CASSLMGAQETQYF; CDR3nt: TGCGCCAGCAGCTTGATGGGGGCCCAAGAGACCCAGTACTTC
len: 15; abundance: NA; v_gene: TRBV6-5; j_gene: TRBJ2-1; d_gene: TRBD2; CDR3aa: CASSYPSGGANEQFF; CDR3nt: TGTGCCAGCAGTTACCCCAGCGGGGGGGCAAATGAGCAGTTCTTC
len: 13; abundance: NA; v_gene: TRBV12-3/TRBV12-4; j_gene: TRBJ1-2; d_gene: NA; CDR3aa: CASSTRDTGLSTF; CDR3nt: TGTGCCAGCAGTACCCGGGACACGGGCCTATCCACCTTC
len: 15; abundance: NA; v_gene: TRBV7-2; j_gene: TRBJ2-7; d_gene: NA; CDR3aa: CASSFAAGTKGEQYF; CDR3nt: TGTGCCAGCAGTTTCGCCGCCGGGACAAAAGGCGAGCAGTACTTC
len: 16; abundance: NA; v_gene: TRBV19; j_gene: TRBJ2-1; d_gene: NA; CDR3aa: CASKKRGAGGHNEQFF; CDR3nt: TGTGCCAGTAAAAAACGGGGGGCTGGAGGCCACAATGAGCAGTTCTTC
len: 15; abundance: once; v_gene: TRBV2; j_gene: TRBJ2-3; d_gene: TRBD2; CDR3aa: CASRLAGGSRDTQYF; CDR3nt: TGTGCCAGCAGACTAGCGGGGGGGTCCAGAGATACGCAGTATTTT
len: 17; abundance: NA; v_gene: TRBV9; j_gene: TRBJ1-3; d_gene: TRBD1; CDR3aa: CASSANPFRDRVNTIYF; CDR3nt: TGTGCCAGCAGCGCCAACCCCTTCCGGGACAGGGTTAACACCATATATTTT
len: 12; abundance: NA; v_gene: TRBV7-9; j_gene: TRBJ2-3; d_gene: NA; CDR3aa: CASSFKGDTQYF; CDR3nt: TGTGCCAGCAGCTTCAAAGGAGATACGCAGTATTTT
len: 13; abundance: NA; v_gene: TRBV19; j_gene: TRBJ2-7; d_gene: TRBD1; CDR3aa: CASSDRQGYEQYF; CDR3nt: TGTGCCAGTAGTGACCGACAGGGCTACGAGCAGTACTTC
len: 14; abundance: NA; v_gene: TRBV5-4; j_gene: TRBJ1-2; d_gene: NA; CDR3aa: CASSLKGIDYGYTF; CDR3nt: TGTGCCAGCAGCTTGAAGGGGATTGACTATGGCTACACCTTC
len: 16; abundance: NA; v_gene: TRBV19; j_gene: TRBJ2-7; d_gene: TRBD2; CDR3aa: CASSDGREGPVYEQYF; CDR3nt: TGTGCCAGTAGTGACGGCCGGGAGGGCCCGGTCTACGAGCAGTACTTC
len: 15; abundance: NA; v_gene: TRBV9; j_gene: TRBJ2-7; d_gene: TRBD1; CDR3aa: CASSSPGTGGYEQYF; CDR3nt: TGTGCCAGCAGCTCCCCCGGGACAGGGGGCTACGAGCAGTACTTC
len: 15; abundance: NA; v_gene: TRBV5-6; j_gene: TRBJ1-4; d_gene: NA; CDR3aa: CASSLAGQGNEKLFF; CDR3nt: TGTGCCAGCAGCTTGGCCGGTCAGGGTAATGAAAAACTGTTTTTT
len: 13; abundance: NA; v_gene: TRBV7-9; j_gene: TRBJ1-1; d_gene: NA; CDR3aa: CASSPFREREAFF; CDR3nt: TGTGCCAGCAGCCCCTTTCGGGAGAGGGAAGCTTTCTTT
len: 16; abundance: NA; v_gene: TRBV6-5; j_gene: TRBJ1-6; d_gene: NA; CDR3aa: CASSLRPGNGNSPLHF; CDR3nt: TGTGCCAGCAGTTTGCGCCCAGGGAACGGTAATTCACCCCTCCACTTT
len: 17; abundance: NA; v_gene: TRBV9; j_gene: TRBJ1-6; d_gene: NA; CDR3aa: CASSVSGGRGDLSPLHF; CDR3nt: TGTGCCAGCAGCGTCAGCGGGGGGCGCGGGGATCTATCACCCCTCCACTTT
len: 18; abundance: NA; v_gene: TRBV5-1; j_gene: TRBJ2-3; d_gene: NA; CDR3aa: CASSSRTGPGRRTDTQYF; CDR3nt: TGCGCCAGCAGCTCGAGAACCGGGCCTGGTCGTAGGACAGATACGCAGTATTTT
len: 13; abundance: NA; v_gene: TRBV18; j_gene: TRBJ1-5; d_gene: NA; CDR3aa: CASSPAGNQPQHF; CDR3nt: TGTGCCAGCTCACCCGCAGGGAATCAGCCCCAGCATTTT